This TCR beta chain was sequenced for a study of blood T cells in healthy people across ages. Study-wide results and limits: Observed TCR beta diversity showed a strong correlation with the percentage of naive T cells as measured by flow cytometry. Older age coincided with a roughly linear decline in TCR beta diversity per million T cells.

The donors, healthy Caucasians from Russia, were aged roughly 6 to 90. Isolation yielded PBMCs, at least 6 million per sample, in every case. The second PCR ran roughly 7 to 12 cycles with a sample-barcoded 5' primer and J-beta primers. TCRdb fed the 5' RACE reads into MiXCR, producing one record per CDR3 protein. The sample lists approximately 730,000 distinct CDR3 sequences; approximately 43% were seen once. The germline gives CDR1 SGHVS, CDR2 FQNEAQ. V lost 7 bases and J 6 bases, leaving 19 bases between the germline ends. This CDR3 comprises 15 residues. A word on this clonotype: Its target is not known.

The chain joins TRBV7-8 to TRBJ2-1; D not certain. The specimen was blood. This TCR derives from a woman aged 55-75 years in good health. The DNA for the CDR3 is TGTGCCAGCACCTCCGTAGGTGCTGAAGGCAATGAGCAGTTCTTC. It translates to CASTSVGAEGNEQFF.